A single sample gave rise to the 24 T cell receptor beta chains below, sequenced in a study of cytomegalovirus exposure and HLA in healthy donors. The PCR made use of 60 Vbeta and 13 Jbeta primers. Clones were read by immunoSEQ multiplex PCR, and TCRdb kept only the in-frame ones, dropping some. The profile shows some 130,000 clones, around three quarters of them singletons. Sequenced: PBMCs. These receptors came from a man between 40 and 49 years old in good health and CMV-seropositive.

CDR3 nucleotide sequence: TGTGCCAGCGGGACAGGGAAGTACAATGAGCAGTTCTTC. Translating gives CASGTGKYNEQFF. The genes are TRBV11-2 and TRBJ2-1; TRBD1 agrees at 9 bases. V gave up 8 bases and J gave up 4 bases; unmatched junction bases: 3. CDR1 and CDR2 from the germline V gene are SGHAT and FQNNGV. The CDR3 extends over 13 amino acids.

The chain carries TRBV11-2 and TRBJ2-7; TRBD2 aligns across 11 bases. V shed 6 bases, J shed 4 bases, and the junction held 5 bases outside the gene matches. The CDR3 is 14 residues long. Germline-derived CDR1 and CDR2 are SGHAT and FQNNGV. This CDR3 is CASSPTSGGYEQYF. The DNA for the CDR3 is TGTGCCAGCAGTCCAACTAGCGGGGGATACGAGCAGTACTTC.

V is TRBV4-2 and J is TRBJ2-3; tentatively, D is TRBD2 (6 bases). In germline, CDR1 is LGHNA, CDR2 YNFKEQ. The CDR3 totals 14 residues. V lost 6 bases, J lost 8 bases, and 18 bases lay in between. The CDR3 DNA reads as TGTGCCAGCAGATCTACCGGGGGATTGGTTACGCAGTATTTT. It encodes CASRSTGGLVTQYF.

In this sample, this clone turned up a few times. The chain carries TRBV6-1 and TRBJ2-3; D is ambiguous. The ends were cut back, 10 bases at V and 3 bases at J, with 20 bases in the middle. CDR1 MNHNS and CDR2 SASEGT come from the germline V gene. CDR3 length equals 15 residues. CDR3 amino acids: CATGRLNLGTDTQYF. CDR3 DNA: TGTGCCACCGGTCGACTTAATCTCGGTACAGATACGCAGTATTTT.

CDR3 amino acids: CASSRGTGPNQPQHF. The CDR3 DNA reads TGTGCCAGTAGCCGCGGGACAGGTCCCAATCAGCCCCAGCATTTT. This chain connects TRBV19 to TRBJ1-5, with TRBD1 matching 8 bases. Germline-derived CDR1 and CDR2 are LNHDA and SQIVND (reference sequence). This CDR3 comprises 15 residues. Trimming at V came to 6 bases and at J to 3 bases, leaving 7 bases not matched to a gene. Filled out from reference TRBV19 and TRBJ1-5, the complete variable domain reads DGGITQSPKYLFRKEGQNVTLSCEQNLNHDAMYWYRQDPGQGLRLIYYSQIVNDFQKGDIAEGYSVSREKKESFPLTVTSAQKNPTAFYLCASSRGTGPNQPQHFGDGTRLSIL.

The chain joins TRBV27 to TRBJ2-4; D is uncertain. Trimming took off 6 bases at V and 0 bases at J, with 21 bases between the two ends. Looked up from germline, CDR1 is MNHEY and CDR2 is SMNVEV (reference sequence). The CDR3 contains 18 residues. The chain's CDR3 is CASSPAIRTVPAKNIQYF. In DNA, the CDR3 is TGTGCCAGCAGCCCAGCCATCCGTACAGTGCCAGCCAAAAACATTCAGTACTTC.

The gene calls are TRBV2 and TRBJ1-1; perhaps TRBD1 as D (6 bases). The CDR3 sequence is 13 residues long. CDR1 SNHLY and CDR2 FYNNEI come from the germline V gene. V was cut by 10 bases and J by 2 bases, with 14 bases left in between. CDR3 region: CATCTGLNTEAFF. CDR3 in DNA: TGTGCCACTTGCACAGGGTTAAACACTGAAGCTTTCTTT. Looking up the rest from reference TRBV2 and TRBJ1-1 gives the full variable domain: EPEVTQTPSHQVTQMGQEVILRCVPISNHLYFYWYRQILGQKVEFLVSFYNNEISEKSEIFDDQFSVERPDGSNFTLKIRSTKLEDSAMYFCATCTGLNTEAFFGQGTRLTVV.

The gene calls are TRBV2 and TRBJ2-7, with a tentative D call TRBD2 (6 bases). The CDR3 covers 14 residues. Trimming took off 6 bases at V and 4 bases at J, with 16 bases between the two ends. Per the germline V gene, CDR1 is SNHLY and CDR2 is FYNNEI. The CDR3 DNA is TGTGCCAGCAGCTTGGAGGGATCGGTTTACGAGCAGTACTTC. It codes for CASSLEGSVYEQYF.

The chain has TRBV2 and TRBJ1-4, with D tentatively TRBD1 (6 bases). This CDR3 has 14 residues. CDR1 SNHLY and CDR2 FYNNEI come from the germline V gene. Trimming removed 6 bases from V and 0 bases from J, with 8 bases in between. The CDR3, as DNA: TGTGCCAGCAGGGCAGGGGCAACTAATGAAAAACTGTTTTTT. This gives the protein CASRAGATNEKLFF.

This chain joins TRBV18 and TRBJ1-1; TRBD1 agrees at 8 bases. CDR3 length: 14 residues. After removal of 4 bases from V and 5 bases from J, the junction contained 6 bases not matched to a gene. CDR1 and CDR2 (germline): KGHSH, LQKENI. As DNA, the CDR3 is TGTGCCAGCTCACTCGGACAGGGTGGGACTGAAGCTTTCTTT. It is translated as CASSLGQGGTEAFF.

The gene calls are TRBV15 and TRBJ1-2; 9 bases align to TRBD1. CDR1 and CDR2 (germline): LNHNV, YYDKDF (reference sequence). CDR3 length: 15 residues. V shed 3 bases, J shed 6 bases, and the junction held 8 bases outside the gene matches. The CDR3 DNA sequence: TGTGCCACCAGCAGCCATCTGGGGACAGGGAATGGCTACACCTTC. It encodes CATSSHLGTGNGYTF.

This clone was seen many times. This sequence joins TRBV5-1 and TRBJ2-1, with TRBD2 matching 14 bases. The V gene end was trimmed by 3 bases and the J gene end by 0 bases; junction bases not matched to a gene: 5. Germline-derived CDR1 and CDR2 are SGHRS and YFSETQ. This CDR3 has 18 residues. CDR3 sequence reads: CASSSGTSGGSSYNEQFF. In DNA, the CDR3 is TGCGCCAGCAGCTCAGGGACTAGCGGGGGAAGCTCCTACAATGAGCAGTTCTTC.

This sequence joins TRBV6-5 and TRBJ1-1, with a possible D match to TRBD1 (6 bases). Germline-derived CDR1 and CDR2 are MNHEY and SVGAGI. CDR3 length: 14 amino acids. Trimming stripped 6 bases from V and 4 bases from J, with 15 bases between. This CDR3 reads CASSITGRGTEAFF. DNA for the CDR3: TGTGCCAGCAGCATAACAGGGAGAGGCACTGAAGCTTTCTTT.

J is TRBJ1-3 and V is TRBV9, with D hard to call. This CDR3 comprises 14 residues. CDR1 is SGDLS and CDR2 is YYNGEE in the germline V gene. Trimming cost V 0 bases and J 3 bases, with 7 bases left between them. Here the CDR3 reads CASSVAGFGNTIYF. CDR3 nucleotides: TGTGCCAGCAGCGTAGCGGGGTTTGGAAACACCATATATTTT. The entire variable domain, with the rest obtained from reference TRBV9 and TRBJ1-3, is as follows: DSGVTQTPKHLITATGQRVTLRCSPRSGDLSVYWYQQSLDQGLQFLIQYYNGEERAKGNILERFSAQQFPDLHSELNLSSLELGDSALYFCASSVAGFGNTIYFGEGSWLTVV.

This chain connects TRBV5-4 to TRBJ2-7, with 8 bases matching TRBD1. CDR3 length: 14 amino acids. Germline CDR1 and CDR2: SGHNT and YYREEE (reference sequence). The J segment lost 1 base and the V segment lost 2 bases, leaving 2 bases of the junction unmatched. CDR3 loop: CASSLQGVSYEQYF. CDR3 sequence (DNA): TGTGCCAGCAGCTTACAGGGGGTTTCCTACGAGCAGTACTTC. Full variable domain (missing parts from reference TRBV5-4 and TRBJ2-7): ETGVTQSPTHLIKTRGQQVTLRCSSQSGHNTVSWYQQALGQGPQFIFQYYREEENGRGNFPPRFSGLQFPNYSSELNVNALELDDSALYLCASSLQGVSYEQYFGPGTRLTVT.

This clone was seen just once. The rearrangement links TRBV28 to TRBJ2-1, with D perhaps matching TRBD2 (5 bases). V was shortened by 6 bases and J by 0 bases, with 9 bases between the two germline ends. Germline V gene sequence: CDR1 MDHEN, CDR2 SYDVKM. The CDR3 runs to 14 residues. CDR3 residues: CASSPRGSYNEQFF. DNA for the CDR3: TGTGCCAGCAGCCCCCGGGGCTCCTACAATGAGCAGTTCTTC.

The genes are TRBV10-3 and TRBJ1-3; D unresolved. The CDR3 spans 14 residues. V lost 3 bases and J 0 bases, leaving 6 bases between the germline ends. Looked up from germline, CDR1 is ENHRY and CDR2 is SYGVKD. CDR3: CAISETSSGNTIYF. The CDR3 DNA follows: TGTGCCATCAGTGAAACTAGCTCTGGAAACACCATATATTTT.

The chain combines TRBV30 with TRBJ1-5; D uncertain. Per germline, CDR1 GTSNPN and CDR2 SVGIG (reference sequence). V was cut by 4 bases and J by 5 bases, with 12 bases left in between. The length of the CDR3 is 13 residues. The CDR3 loop is CAWTSRADQPQHF. DNA of the CDR3: TGTGCCTGGACCTCGCGGGCAGATCAGCCCCAGCATTTT.

The chain has TRBV19 and TRBJ2-4, with TRBD1 identical over 9 bases. The germline V gene has CDR1 LNHDA and CDR2 SQIVND (reference sequence). Trimming removed 8 bases from V and 3 bases from J; junction bases left unmatched: 8. The CDR3 spans 15 residues. CDR3 coding DNA: TGTGCCAGTCCACACAGGGGGCGAGGCAAAAACATTCAGTACTTC. Its translation is CASPHRGRGKNIQYF. Full variable domain (rest looked up from reference TRBV19 and TRBJ2-4): DGGITQSPKYLFRKEGQNVTLSCEQNLNHDAMYWYRQDPGQGLRLIYYSQIVNDFQKGDIAEGYSVSREKKESFPLTVTSAQKNPTAFYLCASPHRGRGKNIQYFGAGTRLSVL.

The chain carries TRBV19 and TRBJ2-1; TRBD2 matches at 10 bases. This CDR3 contains 17 residues. Per the germline V gene, CDR1 is LNHDA and CDR2 is SQIVND (reference sequence). Losses at the gene ends were 4 bases for V and 7 bases for J; bases not matched to a gene: 13. CDR3 loop: CASSSRSAGGPRNEQFF. The CDR3 bases are TGTGCCAGTAGTAGCCGTTCAGCGGGAGGGCCCAGGAATGAGCAGTTCTTC.

V and J are TRBV9 and TRBJ1-5; the D is unclear. Germline loops: CDR1 SGDLS, CDR2 YYNGEE. Trimming took off 0 bases at V and 0 bases at J, with 13 bases between the two ends. This CDR3 is 17 amino acids long. CDR3 in amino acids: CASSVVQAPRSNQPQHF. The CDR3 DNA reads as TGTGCCAGCAGCGTAGTCCAGGCCCCTCGTAGCAATCAGCCCCAGCATTTT.

This clone was detected only a few times. The rearrangement links TRBV2 to TRBJ2-7; TRBD1 matches 9 bases. From germline, CDR1 is SNHLY and CDR2 FYNNEI. The CDR3 spans 14 residues. After removal of 5 bases from V and 4 bases from J, the junction contained 6 bases not matched to a gene. CDR3 protein: CASSYSTGGYEQYF. The DNA of the CDR3 is TGTGCCAGCAGTTACTCGACAGGGGGGTACGAGCAGTACTTC.

The chain links TRBV27 to TRBJ1-1, with D possibly matching TRBD1 (6 bases). The germline V gene encodes CDR1 MNHEY and CDR2 SMNVEV (reference sequence). Deletions cut 5 bases from V and 3 bases from J, with 16 bases between. CDR3 length: 15 amino acids. Here the CDR3 reads CASSPTGLYDTEAFF. Here the CDR3 DNA reads TGTGCCAGCAGTCCCACAGGGCTCTACGACACTGAAGCTTTCTTT.

J is TRBJ2-3 and V is TRBV9, with 8 bases lining up with TRBD1. The trim removed 0 bases at V and 9 bases at J, leaving 9 bases unmatched. Germline CDR1 reads SGDLS; CDR2 reads YYNGEE. CDR3 length: 15 residues. CDR3 in DNA: TGTGCCAGCAGCGTAGATGGACAGGGTGCGATAACGCAGTATTTT. It yields the protein CASSVDGQGAITQYF.